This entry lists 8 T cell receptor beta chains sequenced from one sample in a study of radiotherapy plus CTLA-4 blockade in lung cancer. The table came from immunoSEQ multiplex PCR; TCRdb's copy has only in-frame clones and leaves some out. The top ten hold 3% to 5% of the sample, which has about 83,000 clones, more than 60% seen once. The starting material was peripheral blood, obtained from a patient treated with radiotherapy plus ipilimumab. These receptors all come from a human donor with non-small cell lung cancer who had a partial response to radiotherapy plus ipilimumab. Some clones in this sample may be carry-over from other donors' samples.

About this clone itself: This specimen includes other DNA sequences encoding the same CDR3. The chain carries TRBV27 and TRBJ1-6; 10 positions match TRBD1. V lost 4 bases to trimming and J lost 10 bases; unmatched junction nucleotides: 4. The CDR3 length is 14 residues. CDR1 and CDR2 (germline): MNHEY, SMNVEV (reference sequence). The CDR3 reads CASSSGTGVSPLHF. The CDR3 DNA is TGTGCCAGCAGTTCGGGGACAGGGGTGTCACCCCTCCACTTT.

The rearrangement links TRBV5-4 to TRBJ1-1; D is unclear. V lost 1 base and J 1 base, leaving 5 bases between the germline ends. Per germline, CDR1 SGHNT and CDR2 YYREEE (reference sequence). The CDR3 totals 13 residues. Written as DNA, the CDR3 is TGTGCCAGCAGCTTGCTAGCGAACACTGAAGCTTTCTTT. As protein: CASSLLANTEAFF.

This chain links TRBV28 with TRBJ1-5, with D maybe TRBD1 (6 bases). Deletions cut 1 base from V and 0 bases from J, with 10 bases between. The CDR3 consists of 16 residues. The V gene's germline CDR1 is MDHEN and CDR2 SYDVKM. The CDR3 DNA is TGTGCCAGCAGTTTATCGGCAGGGGTTAGCAATCAGCCCCAGCATTTT. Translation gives CASSLSAGVSNQPQHF.

CDR3 bases: TGTGCCAGCAGTTCTAGCGGGAGGGTTACCGGGGAGCTGTTTTTT. This encodes CASSSSGRVTGELFF. This chain joins TRBV7-2 and TRBJ2-2, with 12 positions matching TRBD2. J was trimmed by 5 bases and V by 6 bases; bases with no gene match: 4. The CDR3 sequence is 15 residues long. Germline assignment: CDR1 SGHTA and CDR2 FQGNSA.

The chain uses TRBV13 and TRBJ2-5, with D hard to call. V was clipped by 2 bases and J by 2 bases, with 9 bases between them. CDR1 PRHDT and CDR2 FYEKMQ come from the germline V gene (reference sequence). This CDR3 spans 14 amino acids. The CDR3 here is CASSLSGEQETQYF. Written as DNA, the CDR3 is TGTGCCAGCAGCTTATCCGGAGAACAAGAGACCCAGTACTTC. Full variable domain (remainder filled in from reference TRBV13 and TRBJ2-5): AAGVIQSPRHLIKEKRETATLKCYPIPRHDTVYWYQQGPGQDPQFLISFYEKMQSDKGSIPDRFSAQQFSDYHSELNMSSLELGDSALYFCASSLSGEQETQYFGPGTRLLVL.

The CDR3 sequence is CASSENAYYGYTF. The CDR3 DNA reads TGTGCCAGCAGTGAAAACGCGTACTATGGCTACACCTTC. J is TRBJ1-2 and V is TRBV6-1; D is unresolved. Trimming took off 2 bases at V and 3 bases at J, with 7 bases between the two ends. Germline values: CDR1 MNHNS, CDR2 SASEGT. The CDR3 length is 13 residues.

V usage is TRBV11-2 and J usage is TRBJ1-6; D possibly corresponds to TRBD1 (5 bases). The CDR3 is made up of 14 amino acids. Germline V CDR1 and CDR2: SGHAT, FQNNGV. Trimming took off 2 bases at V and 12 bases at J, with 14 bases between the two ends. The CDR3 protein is CASSLTGQGGPLHF. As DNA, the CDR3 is TGTGCCAGCAGCTTAACCGGCCAGGGAGGACCCCTCCACTTT.

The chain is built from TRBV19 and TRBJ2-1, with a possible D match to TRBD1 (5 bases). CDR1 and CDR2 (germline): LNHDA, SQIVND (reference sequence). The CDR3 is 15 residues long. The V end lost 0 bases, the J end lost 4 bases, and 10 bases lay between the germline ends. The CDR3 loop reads CASSIELRQYNEQFF. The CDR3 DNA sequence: TGTGCCAGTAGTATAGAGTTGCGACAGTACAATGAGCAGTTCTTC.